This is a list of T cell receptor beta chains from one sample in a study of beta chain features in type 1 diabetes. Assay: immunoSEQ multiplex PCR; the TCRdb copy retains only in-frame clones and omits some. This sample has around 340,000 clones, with about 20% found just once. Sequencing was done on a sample of naive CD4+ T cells from blood. The source of these receptors is a woman under 30 in good health. Each CDR3 is given with its conserved first and last residue. Each record gives: clone size, J gene, D gene, V gene, CDR3 DNA, CDR3 protein. The D gene is left open where the match is weak. Rows give clone size only sometimes, using once, few, many, or a class for an expanded clone.

. | TRBJ1-4 | . | TRBV6-1 | TGTGCCAGCAGTGAACCTGGCAGCGGTAATGAAAAACTGTTTTTT | CASSEPGSGNEKLFF
few | TRBJ2-1 | . | TRBV5-1 | TGCGCCAGCAGCTTGGATTCGCGGGAGCAGTTCTTC | CASSLDSREQFF
few | TRBJ2-1 | . | TRBV9 | TGTGCCAGCAGCGTAGTCGGGAACATCTACAATGAGCAGTTCTTC | CASSVVGNIYNEQFF
. | TRBJ2-3 | . | TRBV9 | TGTGCCAGCAGCTCCAGGGACACAGATACGCAGTATTTT | CASSSRDTDTQYF
. | TRBJ1-3 | . | TRBV10-3 | TGTGCCATCATTGGGCAGCCCGGCACCATATATTTT | CAIIGQPGTIYF
. | TRBJ2-3 | . | TRBV30 | TGTGCCTGGTACCGGGGGTCAGATACGCAGTATTTT | CAWYRGSDTQYF
few | TRBJ1-2 | . | TRBV30 | TGTGCCTGGACCCCCGGGCTGGGGGGTGGCTACACCTTC | CAWTPGLGGGYTF
. | TRBJ2-3 | TRBD2 | TRBV5-1 | TGCGCCAGCAGCTTGGCTGTGAGCGGGGCTGGAGATACGCAGTATTTT | CASSLAVSGAGDTQYF
. | TRBJ2-7 | TRBD2 | TRBV30 | TGTGCCTGGAGTGTTTCCAGCGGGATGTTAGTGTACGAGCAGTACTTC | CAWSVSSGMLVYEQYF
. | TRBJ1-2 | . | TRBV2 | TGTGCCAGCGCTTACGCGGCAGGGCCCACCTTC | CASAYAAGPTF
. | TRBJ2-7 | TRBD1 | TRBV6-1 | TGTGCCAGCAATACGGGACAGGGTTACGAGCAGTACTTC | CASNTGQGYEQYF
few | TRBJ1-2 | TRBD1 | TRBV19 | TGTGCCAGTAGCCCGGGACAGCCGAACTATGGCTACACCTTC | CASSPGQPNYGYTF
. | TRBJ1-2 | . | TRBV19 | TGTGCCAGTAGTATCCAGACTGAGGGCTACACCTTC | CASSIQTEGYTF
few | TRBJ2-2 | . | TRBV30 | TGTGCCTGGAGCCCTCTAGCGATGAAGGAGCTGTTTTTT | CAWSPLAMKELFF
. | TRBJ2-2 | TRBD2 | TRBV9 | TGTGCCAGCAGCCCCCGAGGGCTAGCGGGAGGAACCGGGGAGCTGTTTTTT | CASSPRGLAGGTGELFF
few | TRBJ2-1 | . | TRBV30 | TGTGCCTGGAGTCAACAGGCCTCCTACAATGAGCAGTTCTTC | CAWSQQASYNEQFF
few | TRBJ2-2 | TRBD1 | TRBV7-3 | TGTGCCAGCAGCTTACCCCTCGGGACAGGGAGCGGGGAGCTGTTTTTT | CASSLPLGTGSGELFF
few | TRBJ1-2 | . | TRBV2 | TGTGCCAGCAGCGGGGTTGGAGGAAGTGGCTATGGCTACACCTTC | CASSGVGGSGYGYTF
. | TRBJ2-1 | TRBD2 | TRBV2 | TGTGCCAGCAGTGTTGAGAGCGGGAGGGCCTCTGAGCAGTTCTTC | CASSVESGRASEQFF
few | TRBJ2-7 | . | TRBV7-2 | TGTGCCAGCAGCTTACGAGTAGGGAGTGACTACGAGCAGTACTTC | CASSLRVGSDYEQYF
. | TRBJ2-1 | . | TRBV18 | TGTGCCAGCTCACCACTTGACATGGCCAATGAGCAGTTCTTC | CASSPLDMANEQFF
. | TRBJ2-5 | TRBD1 | TRBV11-2 | TGTGCCAGCAGCCCCCGGACAGGGATGTCGGAGACCCAGTACTTC | CASSPRTGMSETQYF
. | TRBJ2-2 | TRBD2 | TRBV5-6 | TGTGCCAGCAGCTCCGGGACTAGCGATATCACCGGGGAGCTGTTTTTT | CASSSGTSDITGELFF
. | TRBJ2-1 | . | TRBV20-1 | TGCAGTGCTAGGACTCCCTGGGAGCAGTTCTTC | CSARTPWEQFF
few | TRBJ1-4 | TRBD1 | TRBV30 | TGTGCCTGGAGTGTATCAGGGGGCGTGGGAAAACTGTTTTTT | CAWSVSGGVGKLFF
few | TRBJ2-6 | TRBD1 | TRBV29-1 | TGCAGCGTCGCATCAGGGGGCTCTGGGGCCAACGTCCTGACTTTC | CSVASGGSGANVLTF
few | TRBJ2-2 | . | TRBV30 | TGTGCCTGGACCCCAGCGGCCGGGGAGCTGTTTTTT | CAWTPAAGELFF
. | TRBJ1-5 | . | TRBV16 | TGTGCCAGCAGCCAATCTGGAGGGAATCAGCCCCAGCATTTT | CASSQSGGNQPQHF
. | TRBJ2-3 | TRBD2 | TRBV5-1 | TGCGCCAGCAGCTTAGGACTAGCACCAGATACGCAGTATTTT | CASSLGLAPDTQYF
. | TRBJ2-1 | TRBD2 | TRBV5-1 | TGCGCCAGCAGCTTCCCCGGGACTAGTTACAATGAGCAGTTCTTC | CASSFPGTSYNEQFF
. | TRBJ2-3 | TRBD1 | TRBV29-1 | TGCAGCGTTGGACAGGGAAGGGCGGATACGCAGTATTTT | CSVGQGRADTQYF
. | TRBJ2-5 | . | TRBV11-2 | TGTGCCAGCAGGCCCGGGGGAAGCATACACCAAGAGACCCAGTACTTC | CASRPGGSIHQETQYF